Below, 7 T cell receptor beta chains from the same sample are listed, as sequenced in a study of blood T cell repertoires in COVID-19. Clones were sequenced by immunoSEQ multiplex PCR, and TCRdb holds only the in-frame ones, with some missing. The sample yields some 310,000 clones, roughly nine tenths seen once. Sequenced material: PBMCs or T cells enriched from blood (not recorded which). These receptors were taken from a woman aged 25 to 39 who had recovered from COVID-19.

The V gene is TRBV14, the J gene TRBJ1-4, with D unclear. V was cut by 4 bases and J by 0 bases, with 9 bases left in between. CDR1 is SGHDN and CDR2 is FVKESK in the germline V gene. The CDR3 totals 15 residues. CDR3 protein: CASSLLRSTNEKLFF. Here the CDR3 DNA reads TGTGCCAGCAGCCTACTGCGTTCAACTAATGAAAAACTGTTTTTT.

The chain couples TRBV27 to TRBJ1-5; D unclear. CDR1 and CDR2 from the germline V gene are MNHEY and SMNVEV (reference sequence). V was pared by 2 bases and J by 4 bases, with 9 bases between. CDR3 length: 14 residues. CDR3 in DNA: TGTGCCAGCAGTTTAAAAACAGATAATCAGCCCCAGCATTTT. It translates to CASSLKTDNQPQHF.

J is TRBJ1-5 and V is TRBV2; D is perhaps TRBD1 (6 bases). Deletions cut 4 bases from V and 1 base from J, with 11 bases between. Germline V lookup: CDR1 SNHLY, CDR2 FYNNEI. The CDR3 covers 15 residues. In DNA form, the CDR3 reads TGTGCCAGCAGTGTGTACAGGGAGAGCAATCAGCCCCAGCATTTT. Residues: CASSVYRESNQPQHF. Full variable domain (outside the CDR3, taken from reference TRBV2 and TRBJ1-5): EPEVTQTPSHQVTQMGQEVILRCVPISNHLYFYWYRQILGQKVEFLVSFYNNEISEKSEIFDDQFSVERPDGSNFTLKIRSTKLEDSAMYFCASSVYRESNQPQHFGDGTRLSIL.

The V gene is TRBV28, the J gene TRBJ1-5, with D perhaps TRBD1 (5 bases). The CDR3 loop spans 15 amino acids. Germline CDR1 reads MDHEN; CDR2 reads SYDVKM. Trimming stripped 2 bases from V and 6 bases from J, with 14 bases between. CDR3: CASSLSAGLRQPQHF. The CDR3 DNA reads as TGTGCCAGCAGTTTAAGCGCAGGGTTGCGTCAGCCCCAGCATTTT.

The J gene is TRBJ1-5, the V gene TRBV11-2, with TRBD1 matching 8 bases. The CDR3 has 17 amino acids. Germline V gene data show CDR1 as SGHAT and CDR2 as FQNNGV. The trim removed 5 bases at V and 8 bases at J, leaving 17 bases unmatched. The CDR3 nucleotides are TGTGCCAGCAGCCTGGACCGACAGGGGCGTCCTCAGGAGCCCCAGCATTTT. It translates to CASSLDRQGRPQEPQHF.

The V and J genes are TRBV6-5 and TRBJ1-5; D remains unclear. In germline, CDR1 is MNHEY, CDR2 SVGAGI. Trimming stripped 2 bases from V and 4 bases from J, with 9 bases between. CDR3 length equals 14 residues. The CDR3 DNA reads as TGTGCCAGCAGTTACAGGGCGGGAAATCAGCCCCAGCATTTT. This sequence encodes CASSYRAGNQPQHF.

This clone has just a few counts. CDR3 nucleotide sequence: TGTGCCAGCAGCTCGGGACAGGGATGGACTGAAGCTTTCTTT. As protein: CASSSGQGWTEAFF. The chain couples TRBV2 to TRBJ1-1, with TRBD1 matching 9 bases. V trimming: 6 bases; J trimming: 5 bases; junction bases outside the gene matches: 7. There are 14 residues in the CDR3. CDR1 is SNHLY, CDR2 FYNNEI, per germline.